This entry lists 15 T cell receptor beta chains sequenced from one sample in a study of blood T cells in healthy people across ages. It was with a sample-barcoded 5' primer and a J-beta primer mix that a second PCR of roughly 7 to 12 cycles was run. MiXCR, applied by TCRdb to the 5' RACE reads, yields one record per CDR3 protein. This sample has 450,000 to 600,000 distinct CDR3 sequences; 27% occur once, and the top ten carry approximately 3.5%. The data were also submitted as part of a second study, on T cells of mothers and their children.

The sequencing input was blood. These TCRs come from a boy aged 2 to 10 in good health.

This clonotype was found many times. CDR3 sequence: CASSYWTSGRTDTQYF. CDR3 sequence (DNA): TGTGCCAGCAGTTACTGGACTAGCGGGAGGACAGATACGCAGTATTTT. The V and J genes are TRBV6-6 and TRBJ2-3; 14 bases are shared with TRBD2. The V and J ends lost 1 base and 3 bases, in that order; junction bases with no gene match: 0. The CDR3 loop spans 16 amino acids. Germline V gene lookup returns CDR1 MNHNY and CDR2 SVGAGI (reference sequence).

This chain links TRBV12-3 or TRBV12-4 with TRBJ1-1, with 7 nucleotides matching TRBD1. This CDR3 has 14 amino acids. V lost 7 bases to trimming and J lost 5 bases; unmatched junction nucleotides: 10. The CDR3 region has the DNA TGTGCCAGCAAGTCCCCAGGGGGAGAGACTGAAGCTTTCTTT. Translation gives CASKSPGGETEAFF.

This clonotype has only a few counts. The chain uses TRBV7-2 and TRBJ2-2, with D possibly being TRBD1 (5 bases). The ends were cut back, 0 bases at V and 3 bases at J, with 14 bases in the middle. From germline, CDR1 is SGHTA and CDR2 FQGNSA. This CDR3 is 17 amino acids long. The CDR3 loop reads CASSLAVGPGYTGELFF. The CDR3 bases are TGTGCCAGCAGCTTAGCGGTAGGGCCAGGGTACACCGGGGAGCTGTTTTTT.

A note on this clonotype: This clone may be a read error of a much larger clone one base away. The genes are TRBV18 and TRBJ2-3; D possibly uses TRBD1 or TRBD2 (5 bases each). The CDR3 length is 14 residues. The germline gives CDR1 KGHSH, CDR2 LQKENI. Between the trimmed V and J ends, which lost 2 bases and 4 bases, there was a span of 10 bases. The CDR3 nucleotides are TGTGCCAGCTCACCAAGAGGGGCTGCAGATACGCAGTATTTT. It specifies CASSPRGAADTQYF.

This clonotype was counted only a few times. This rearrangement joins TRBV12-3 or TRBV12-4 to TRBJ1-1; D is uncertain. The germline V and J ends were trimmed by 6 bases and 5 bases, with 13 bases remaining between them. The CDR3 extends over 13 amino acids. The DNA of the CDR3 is TGTGCCAGCAGCAGAGGAGCCGGGACTGAAGCTTTCTTT. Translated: CASSRGAGTEAFF.

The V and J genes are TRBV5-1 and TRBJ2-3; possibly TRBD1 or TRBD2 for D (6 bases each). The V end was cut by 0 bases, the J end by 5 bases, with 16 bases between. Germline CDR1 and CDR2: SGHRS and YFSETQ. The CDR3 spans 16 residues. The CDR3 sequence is CASSLGWGAREDTQYF. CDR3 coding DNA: TGCGCCAGCAGCTTGGGATGGGGGGCCCGGGAAGATACGCAGTATTTT. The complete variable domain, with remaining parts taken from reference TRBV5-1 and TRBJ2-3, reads KAGVTQTPRYLIKTRGQQVTLSCSPISGHRSVSWYQQTPGQGLQFLFEYFSETQRNKGNFPGRFSGRQFSNSRSEMNVSTLELGDSALYLCASSLGWGAREDTQYFGPGTRLTVL.

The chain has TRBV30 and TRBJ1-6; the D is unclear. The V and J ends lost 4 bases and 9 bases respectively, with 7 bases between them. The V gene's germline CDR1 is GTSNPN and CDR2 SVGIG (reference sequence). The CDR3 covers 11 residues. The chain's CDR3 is CAWNDGSPLHF. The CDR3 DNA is TGTGCCTGGAACGACGGTTCACCCCTCCACTTT.

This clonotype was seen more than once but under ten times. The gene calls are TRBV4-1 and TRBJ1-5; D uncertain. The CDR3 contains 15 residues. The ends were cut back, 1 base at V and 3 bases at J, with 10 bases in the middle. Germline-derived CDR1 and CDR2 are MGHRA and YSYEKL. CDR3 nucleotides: TGCGCCAGCAGCCAAGGAAAAGGAGACAATCAGCCCCAGCATTTT. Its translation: CASSQGKGDNQPQHF.

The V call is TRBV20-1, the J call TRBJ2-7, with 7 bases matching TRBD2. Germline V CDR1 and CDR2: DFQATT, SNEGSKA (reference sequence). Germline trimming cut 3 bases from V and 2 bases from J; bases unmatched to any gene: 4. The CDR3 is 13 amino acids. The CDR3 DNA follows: TGCAGTGCTAGCGGTCGGGAGGCCTACGAGCAGTACTTC. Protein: CSASGREAYEQYF.

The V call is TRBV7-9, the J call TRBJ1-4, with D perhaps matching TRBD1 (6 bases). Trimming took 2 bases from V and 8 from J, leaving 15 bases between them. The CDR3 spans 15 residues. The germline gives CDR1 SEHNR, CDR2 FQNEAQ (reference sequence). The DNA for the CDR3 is TGTGCCAGCAGCTTACGCACAGGGCAATGGGAAAAACTGTTTTTT. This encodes CASSLRTGQWEKLFF. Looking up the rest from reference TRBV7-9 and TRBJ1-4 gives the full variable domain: DTGVSQNPRHKITKRGQNVTFRCDPISEHNRLYWYRQTLGQGPEFLTYFQNEAQLEKSRLLSDRFSAERPKGSFSTLEIQRTEQGDSAMYLCASSLRTGQWEKLFFGSGTQLSVL.

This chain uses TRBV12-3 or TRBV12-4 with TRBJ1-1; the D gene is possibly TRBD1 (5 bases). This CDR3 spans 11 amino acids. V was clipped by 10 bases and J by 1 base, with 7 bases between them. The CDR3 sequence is CATQGNTEAFF. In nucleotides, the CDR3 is TGTGCCACGCAGGGGAACACTGAAGCTTTCTTT.

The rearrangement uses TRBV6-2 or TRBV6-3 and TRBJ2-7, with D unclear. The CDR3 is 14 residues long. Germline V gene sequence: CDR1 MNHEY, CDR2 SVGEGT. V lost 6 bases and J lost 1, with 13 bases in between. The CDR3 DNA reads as TGTGCCAGCAGCCGGAGAGTGGGATCCTACGAGCAGTACTTC. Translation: CASSRRVGSYEQYF.

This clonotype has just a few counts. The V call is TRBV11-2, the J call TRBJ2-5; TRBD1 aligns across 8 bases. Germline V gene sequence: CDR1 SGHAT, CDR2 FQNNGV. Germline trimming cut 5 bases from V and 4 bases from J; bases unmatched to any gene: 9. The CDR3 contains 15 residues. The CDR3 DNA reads TGTGCCAGCAGCCCGGACAGGGTTGGGTTAGAGACCCAGTACTTC. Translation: CASSPDRVGLETQYF.

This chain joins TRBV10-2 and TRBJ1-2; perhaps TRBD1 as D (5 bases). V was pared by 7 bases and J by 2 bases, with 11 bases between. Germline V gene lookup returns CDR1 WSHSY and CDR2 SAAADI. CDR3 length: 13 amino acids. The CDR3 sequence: CASNTGPNYGYTF. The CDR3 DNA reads TGCGCCAGCAATACAGGCCCGAACTATGGCTACACCTTC.

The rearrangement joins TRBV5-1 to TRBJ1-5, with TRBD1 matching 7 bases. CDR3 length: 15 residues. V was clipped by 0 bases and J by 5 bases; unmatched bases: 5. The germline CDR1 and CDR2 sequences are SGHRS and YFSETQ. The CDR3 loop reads CASSLGGQEDQPQHF. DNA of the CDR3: TGCGCCAGCAGCTTGGGCGGACAGGAGGATCAGCCCCAGCATTTT.